This record looks at one TCR beta chain sequence and its context. Its matching antigen is unknown. The data were taken from a study of shared clonotypes between healthy human individuals. Findings and limits, study-wide: Some naive CD4 clonotypes, 4.5% to 5.5%, turned up in common across four donors.

Germline V gene lookup returns CDR1 SGHTA and CDR2 FQGTGA. Trimming removed 0 bases at V and 2 bases at J, with 9 bases between. The CDR3 runs to 15 residues. The repertoire was sequenced with immunoSEQ multiplex PCR; TCRdb's copy has only in-frame clones and lacks some. Found here are 2 million to 2.5 million clones, approximately 95% of them singletons; the top ten hold roughly 0.36%. This TCR came from a man younger than 35 in good health. Some clones in this sample may be carry-over from other donors' samples. The chain is built from TRBV7-3 and TRBJ2-3; perhaps TRBD2 as D (6 bases). Material: naive CD4+ T cells from PBMCs. Sample subset: CD45RA+ positively selected. CDR3 DNA: TGTGCCAGCAGCTTAACAGCGGGTCCCACAGATACGCAGTATTTT. Amino acid sequence: CASSLTAGPTDTQYF.